These 18 T cell receptor beta chains originate from one sample sequenced in a study of cytomegalovirus exposure and HLA in healthy donors. The PCR contained 60 Vbeta and 13 Jbeta primers. Profiling relied on immunoSEQ multiplex PCR, and the TCRdb table lists in-frame clones only, not all of them. The repertoire consists of some 160,000 clones, with roughly 84% occurring once and the leading ten covering 2% to 2.5%. The sequencing input was PBMCs. All receptors derive from a boy aged 2 to 10 in good health and CMV-seronegative.

The chain carries TRBV11-3 and TRBJ2-2, with D perhaps matching TRBD2 (6 bases). Trimming took off 5 bases at V and 11 bases at J, with 18 bases between the two ends. CDR1 SGHNT and CDR2 YENEEA come from the germline V gene. The CDR3 totals 14 residues. CDR3 coding DNA: TGTGCCAGCAGCCCCAACCTAGGGGAGGTAGAGCTGTTTTTT. Protein product: CASSPNLGEVELFF.

The chain has TRBV27 and TRBJ1-1; 8 nucleotides match TRBD1. From germline, CDR1 is MNHEY and CDR2 SMNVEV (reference sequence). The CDR3 length is 17 residues. With V trimmed by 6 bases and J by 4 bases, 16 bases remained unmatched. This chain's CDR3 is CASRNLSKDRGVTEAFF. CDR3 coding DNA: TGTGCCAGCAGGAATCTCTCAAAAGACAGGGGTGTCACTGAAGCTTTCTTT.

J is TRBJ2-5 and V is TRBV6-1, with 7 bases fitting TRBD1. TRBJ2-7 matches the DNA end more closely, so the J call is doubtful. Germline V gives CDR1 MNHNS, CDR2 SASEGT. The CDR3 sequence is 16 residues long. CDR3: CASSEATGVLLYEQYF. The CDR3 coding sequence is TGTGCCAGCAGTGAAGCAACAGGGGTTTTACTCTACGAGCAGTACTTC.

This clone was observed once. The genes are TRBV25-1 and TRBJ1-2, with TRBD1 matching 10 bases. The CDR3 sequence is 15 residues long. The ends lost 3 bases at V and 3 bases at J; junction bases unmatched: 4. The V gene's germline CDR1 is MGHDK and CDR2 SYGVNS. The DNA for the CDR3 is TGTGCCAGCAGTGAGGCCGGGACAGGGGACTATGGCTACACCTTC. This sequence encodes CASSEAGTGDYGYTF.

This clone was detected only once. This chain uses TRBV5-4 with TRBJ1-5; 8 positions agree with TRBD1. The length of the CDR3 is 16 residues. From germline, CDR1 is SGHNT and CDR2 YYREEE (reference sequence). V gave up 1 base and J gave up 4 bases; unmatched junction bases: 7. The CDR3 region has the DNA TGTGCCAGCAGCTTGCAGGGGGCGCCGGGAAATCAGCCCCAGCATTTT. Translating gives CASSLQGAPGNQPQHF. Drawing the rest from reference TRBV5-4 and TRBJ1-5, the complete variable domain is ETGVTQSPTHLIKTRGQQVTLRCSSQSGHNTVSWYQQALGQGPQFIFQYYREEENGRGNFPPRFSGLQFPNYSSELNVNALELDDSALYLCASSLQGAPGNQPQHFGDGTRLSIL.

This rearrangement joins TRBV5-5 to TRBJ1-5; 7 bases map to TRBD1. Per the germline V gene, CDR1 is SGHKS and CDR2 is YYEKEE (reference sequence). J lost 1 base, V lost 4 bases, and 14 bases had no gene match. The CDR3 totals 18 residues. CDR3 DNA sequence: TGTGCCAGCAGCCAAGCACAGGGGAGTTCGGTAAGCAATCAGCCCCAGCATTTT. As protein: CASSQAQGSSVSNQPQHF.

This chain connects TRBV25-1 to TRBJ2-5; 14 nucleotides align to TRBD2. J gave up 4 bases and V 7 bases, and 14 bases lay outside the gene matches. CDR3 length: 18 residues. The germline gives CDR1 MGHDK, CDR2 SYGVNS. The CDR3 is CASTPPLGLAGVGETQYF. The CDR3 coding sequence is TGTGCCAGCACCCCGCCTTTGGGACTAGCGGGAGTAGGAGAGACCCAGTACTTC.

The chain combines TRBV25-1 with TRBJ2-1; tentatively, D is TRBD1 (6 bases). The CDR3 runs 15 residues. From germline, CDR1 is MGHDK and CDR2 SYGVNS. V was shortened by 6 bases and J by 2 bases, with 14 bases between the two germline ends. CDR3 sequence (DNA): TGTGCCAGCAGGCCCCGGGACACCCCCTACAATGAGCAGTTCTTC. It translates to CASRPRDTPYNEQFF.

V usage is TRBV2 and J usage is TRBJ1-2, with D hard to call. Germline CDR1 is SNHLY and CDR2 is FYNNEI. V lost 0 bases, J lost 5 bases, and 10 bases lay in between. The CDR3 sequence is 14 residues long. CDR3 region: CASSEARGVYGYTF. Here the CDR3 DNA reads TGTGCCAGCAGTGAAGCTCGAGGAGTTTATGGCTACACCTTC.

The gene calls are TRBV5-4 and TRBJ2-7; D perhaps matches TRBD2 (6 bases). Germline loops: CDR1 SGHNT, CDR2 YYREEE (reference sequence). The CDR3 has 15 amino acids. The V and J ends lost 4 bases and 2 bases respectively, with 16 bases between them. In DNA, the CDR3 is TGTGCCAGCAGCGTTGGGGGGACTCCAGCCTACGAGCAGTACTTC. It translates to CASSVGGTPAYEQYF.

This chain joins TRBV5-5 and TRBJ2-1, with 9 nucleotides matching TRBD2. The CDR3 runs to 16 residues. Germline CDR1 reads SGHKS; CDR2 reads YYEKEE (reference sequence). After removal of 4 bases from V and 2 bases from J, the junction contained 7 bases not matched to a gene. This CDR3 is CASSHAAGGPYNEQFF. Written as DNA, the CDR3 is TGTGCCAGCAGCCACGCAGCGGGAGGCCCCTACAATGAGCAGTTCTTC.

The rearrangement links TRBV6-5 to TRBJ1-5, with D unresolved. The CDR3 loop spans 15 amino acids. Germline V gene lookup returns CDR1 MNHEY and CDR2 SVGAGI. Trimming took 0 bases from V and 1 from J, leaving 7 bases between them. The DNA of the CDR3 is TGTGCCAGCAGTTACTCGTGGCAGAGCAATCAGCCCCAGCATTTT. Protein sequence: CASSYSWQSNQPQHF.

This sequence joins TRBV18 and TRBJ2-5; TRBD1 is a possible D gene (5 bases). This CDR3 region has 15 residues. The V end lost 3 bases, the J end lost 0 bases, and 11 bases lay between the germline ends. CDR1 and CDR2 (germline): KGHSH, LQKENI. The CDR3 loop reads CASSPRPGNQETQYF. DNA for the CDR3: TGTGCCAGCTCACCGAGACCAGGGAACCAAGAGACCCAGTACTTC. Full variable domain (remainder filled in from reference TRBV18 and TRBJ2-5): NAGVMQNPRHLVRRRGQEARLRCSPMKGHSHVYWYRQLPEEGLKFMVYLQKENIIDESGMPKERFSAEFPKEGPSILRIQQVVRGDSAAYFCASSPRPGNQETQYFGPGTRLLVL.

This sequence joins TRBV14 and TRBJ1-1, with TRBD1 matching over 10 bases. Per germline, CDR1 SGHDN and CDR2 FVKESK. V dropped 4 bases and J dropped 6; count of bases not matched to a gene: 5. The CDR3 spans 14 residues. CDR3 nucleotides: TGTGCCAGCAGCCTACGGACAGGGGGGTCTGAAGCTTTCTTT. It yields the protein CASSLRTGGSEAFF.

The V gene is TRBV27, the J gene TRBJ2-7; TRBD1 matches 8 bases. V trimming: 6 bases; J trimming: 2 bases; junction bases outside the gene matches: 6. The CDR3 length is 14 residues. CDR1 is MNHEY, CDR2 SMNVEV, per germline (reference sequence). CDR3 DNA sequence: TGTGCCAGCAGGCCGCAGGGGGCGACCTACGAGCAGTACTTC. Its protein product is CASRPQGATYEQYF.

The genes are TRBV2 and TRBJ2-7; TRBD1 matches at 7 bases. Germline V lookup: CDR1 SNHLY, CDR2 FYNNEI. The CDR3 consists of 11 residues. V lost 10 bases and J lost 5; bases outside the gene matches: 5. The CDR3 bases are TGTGCCACCAAGACAGGGAACGAGCAGTACTTC. Its translation: CATKTGNEQYF.

The V gene is TRBV5-4, the J gene TRBJ2-2; D is possibly TRBD2 (6 bases). CDR3 length equals 15 residues. Germline lookup yields CDR1 SGHNT and CDR2 YYREEE (reference sequence). The V end was cut by 3 bases, the J end by 5 bases, with 14 bases between. The CDR3 DNA reads as TGTGCCAGCAGCTGGGACTCTACGCTAACCGGGGAGCTGTTTTTT. As protein: CASSWDSTLTGELFF.

This clone has just a few counts. In nucleotides, the CDR3 is TGTGCCAGCAGTTACACCAATAGAAATTCACCCCTCCACTTT. Translating gives CASSYTNRNSPLHF. The V call is TRBV6-6, the J call TRBJ1-6; D unresolved. Trimming took off 2 bases at V and 7 bases at J, with 9 bases between the two ends. CDR1 is MNHNY, CDR2 SVGAGI, per germline (reference sequence). The CDR3 is 14 amino acids.